This T cell receptor beta chain was sequenced in a study of spatial heterogeneity in lung cancer. Study outcomes and limitations: The appearance of ubiquitous expanded tumor TCRs in blood was greater at resection than follow-up.

TCRdb reanalysed the 5' RACE reads using MiXCR and keeps one entry per CDR3 protein. The data hold roughly 91,000 distinct CDR3 sequences, with approximately 18% observed a single time. Time point denoted: sample taken at primary tumor resection. Unsorted samples of tumor, nontumor lung or frozen PBMC had their whole RNA sequenced. Turning to this clonotype: Its cognate antigen is unknown.

The CDR3 extends over 15 amino acids. CDR1 is LNHDA and CDR2 is SQIVND in the germline V gene (reference sequence). V dropped 7 bases and J dropped 5; count of bases not matched to a gene: 8. Sequencing was performed on PBMCs, taken at surgery. The TCR sequence derives from a male donor with early-stage non-small cell lung cancer. J is TRBJ2-5 and V is TRBV19, with 12 bases matching TRBD2. Written as DNA, the CDR3 is TGTGCCAGTACCGCCCGACTAGCGGGAGAGGAGACCCAGTACTTC. It specifies CASTARLAGEETQYF.